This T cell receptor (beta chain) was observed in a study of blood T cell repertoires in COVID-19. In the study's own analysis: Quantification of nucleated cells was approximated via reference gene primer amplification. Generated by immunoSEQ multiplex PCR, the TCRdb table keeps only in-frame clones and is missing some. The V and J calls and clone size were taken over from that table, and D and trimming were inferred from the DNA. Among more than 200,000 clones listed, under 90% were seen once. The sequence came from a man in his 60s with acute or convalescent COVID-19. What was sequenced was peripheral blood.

The DNA of the CDR3 is TGTGCCGGGCATCCTGCTGGACAGAGTATTACTGAAGCTTTCTTT. Its translation is CAGHPAGQSITEAFF. The chain carries TRBV28 and TRBJ1-1; tentatively, D is TRBD1 (6 bases). Germline-derived CDR1 and CDR2 are MDHEN and SYDVKM. Trimming pared 11 bases from V and 5 bases from J, leaving 24 bases between. The CDR3 consists of 15 residues.